This T cell receptor (beta chain) was identified during a study of blood T cell repertoires in COVID-19. At the level of the study: Whether acute or convalescent, the COVID-19 samples came from the United States, Italy and Spain. PBMCs, B-cell-depleted T cells, or T cells provided the cDNA or gDNA that made up the material.

Germline V lookup: CDR1 SGHDT, CDR2 YYEEEE. The CDR3 consists of 15 residues. J was trimmed by 3 bases and V by 1 base; bases with no gene match: 6. Seattle enrolled patients during active infection and tracked them longitudinally. Original processing notes: Amplification from reference gene primers served as the basis for estimated nucleated cell counts. The assay was immunoSEQ multiplex PCR, and TCRdb's table has in-frame clones only and misses some. V, J and clone size reflect that table, while D and trimming were determined from the DNA. The table has around 220,000 clones, roughly 86% seen once. The TCR sequence derives from a woman between 45 and 65 years old with COVID-19, enrolled during active disease. The chain employs TRBV5-6 and TRBJ2-5, with 7 bases lining up with TRBD1. The material sequenced was peripheral blood. The CDR3 loop reads CASSLRGLRKETQYF. DNA for the CDR3: TGTGCCAGCAGCTTGAGGGGGCTAAGGAAAGAGACCCAGTACTTC.